Listed below are T cell receptor beta chains from one sample, sequenced in a study of tumor-infiltrating lymphocytes in primary liver carcinoma. TCRdb reanalysed the multiplex PCR reads using MiXCR and keeps one entry per CDR3 protein. This table holds approximately 300,000 distinct CDR3 sequences, 55% to 65% found once. Sequenced: peripheral blood. The origin of the receptors is a man aged 35 to 55 with primary liver carcinoma and hepatitis B virus infection. The CDR3 runs from the conserved cysteine through the conserved F or W. A D gene is named only where the DNA matches it firmly. Some rows mark clone size as missing; the rest say once, few, many or name a class of expanded clone.

clone_size	d_call	j_call	v_call	cdr3_nt	cdr3_aa
few	-	TRBJ1-3	TRBV12-3/TRBV12-4	TGTGCCAACAATAGGGGGACTGGAAACACCATATATTTT	CANNRGTGNTIYF
-	-	TRBJ2-1	TRBV4-1	TGCGCCAGCAGCCAAGTGGACTTGATAACCTACAATGAGCAGTCCTTC	CASSQVDLITYNEQSF
few	TRBD2	TRBJ2-1	TRBV6-2/TRBV6-3	TGTGCCAGCAGTTACTCGAGTAACCGACTAGCGGTTTACAATGAGCAGTTCTTC	CASSYSSNRLAVYNEQFF
-	-	TRBJ1-5	TRBV5-1	TGCGCCAGCAGCGAACAGGGAGGCAGTCAGCCCCAGCATTTT	CASSEQGGSQPQHF
-	TRBD1	TRBJ1-2	TRBV7-8	TGTGCCAGCAGCTCCGAGGGGACAGGGTCTTATAGCTACACCTTC	CASSSEGTGSYSYTF
-	TRBD2	TRBJ2-1	TRBV2	TGCGCCAGTAACATAGCGGGAGATGCCTACAATGAGCAGTCCTTC	CASNIAGDAYNEQSF
many	-	TRBJ2-5	TRBV6-1	TGTGCCAGCAGTGTGCGGAACCAAGAGACCCAGTACTTC	CASSVRNQETQYF
-	-	TRBJ2-7	TRBV7-2	TGTGCCAGCAGCTTAGGCTTCCATCTAGGTCGGGACGAGCAGTACTTC	CASSLGFHLGRDEQYF
many	-	TRBJ1-5	TRBV4-1	TGCGCCAGCAGCCAAGAGGGGGGTCAGCCCCAGCATTTT	CASSQEGGQPQHF
-	-	TRBJ1-4	TRBV6-8	TGTGCCAGCAGTTGGGACACCCTTGTAACTAATGAAAAACTGTTTTTT	CASSWDTLVTNEKLFF
few	-	TRBJ2-7	TRBV5-1	TGCGCCAGCAGCTTGGAAGGGCCGAGCTCCTACGAGCAGTACTTC	CASSLEGPSSYEQYF
once	-	TRBJ1-1	TRBV5-5	TGTACCAGCAGCTTGGCTGGGGGAACTGAAGCTTTCTTT	CTSSLAGGTEAFF
-	-	TRBJ2-1	TRBV12-3/TRBV12-4	TGTGCCAGCTGGGAGCCTAACAACAATGAGCAGTTCTTC	CASWEPNNNEQFF
once	TRBD1	TRBJ2-5	TRBV6-1	TGTACCAGCAGTGGACAGGGGTATGATGCCCAGTACTTC	CTSSGQGYDAQYF
once	-	TRBJ2-1	TRBV5-1	TGCGCCAGCAAAGAGGGTGACAATGAGCAGTTCTTC	CASKEGDNEQFF
many	TRBD2	TRBJ2-5	TRBV25-1	TGTGCCAGCAGTGAATATATTGGGACTAGCGGGAGGGAGACCCAGTACTTC	CASSEYIGTSGRETQYF
few	-	TRBJ2-7	TRBV12-3/TRBV12-4	TGTGCCAGCAGCTCCAACTCAGGGAACTCCTACGAGCAGTACTTC	CASSSNSGNSYEQYF
many	TRBD1	TRBJ1-4	TRBV7-8	TGTGCCAGCAGCTCCGACAGGGTGAGGGAAAAACTGTTTTTT	CASSSDRVREKLFF
-	TRBD1	TRBJ2-3	TRBV6-1	TGTACCAGCAGAGACGACAGGGGGCCGGGAGATACACAGTATTTT	CTSRDDRGPGDTQYF
-	TRBD2	TRBJ2-3	TRBV12-3/TRBV12-4	TGTGCCAGCAGTTTACTAACAACGGGAGGGCGGGATACGCAGTATTTT	CASSLLTTGGRDTQYF
once	TRBD2	TRBJ2-1	TRBV11-1	TGTGCCAGCAGCCCCTCCGGACTAGCGCGGGACAATGGGCAGTTCTTT	CASSPSGLARDNGQFF
-	-	TRBJ2-7	TRBV19	TGTGCCAGTAGTAGGCTTCGAACATCCTATGACTATGAGCAGTACTTC	CASSRLRTSYDYEQYF
-	-	TRBJ1-2	TRBV29-1	TGCAGCGGACGGGGGCACGAAAACTATGGCTACGCCTTC	CSGRGHENYGYAF
many	-	TRBJ2-3	TRBV6-1	TGTGCCAGCAGAGGACGTGTAACAGATACGCAGTATTTT	CASRGRVTDTQYF
-	TRBD2	TRBJ2-3	TRBV29-1	TGCAGTGTTCTAGCGGTTACAGATATGCAGTTTTTT	CSVLAVTDMQFF
once	-	TRBJ2-3	TRBV14	TGTGCTAGCAGTCGAGGATACACAGATACGCGGTATTTT	CASSRGYTDTRYF
-	TRBD2	TRBJ2-4	TRBV11-1	TGTACCAGCAGCTTAGCTAGCGGGAGGAACGTTCAGTACTTC	CTSSLASGRNVQYF
-	TRBD1	TRBJ2-2	TRBV7-9	TGTGCCAGCAGCTTAGCACCCGGGGACAGGGGGCGAACCGGGGAGCTGTTTTTT	CASSLAPGDRGRTGELFF
-	TRBD1	TRBJ2-2	TRBV12-3/TRBV12-4	TGTGCCAGGTGGGACAGCAAGACCGGGGAGCTGTTTTTT	CARWDSKTGELFF
-	TRBD1	TRBJ1-4	TRBV11-2	TGTGCCAGCAGCTTCCTCGGACAGGGGGCAGCTGGTGAAAAACTGCTTTTT	CASSFLGQGAAGEKLLF
-	-	TRBJ2-7	TRBV11-3	TGTGCCAGCAGCTTTAAAGGGGGTTTCTCCTACGGGCAGTATTTC	CASSFKGGFSYGQYF
many	-	TRBJ2-1	TRBV5-5	TGTGCCAGCTTCAAATACAATGAGCAGTTCTTC	CASFKYNEQFF
many	-	TRBJ2-4	TRBV10-2	TGCGCCAGCAGCCACCAAAGGGCCATTCAGTACTTC	CASSHQRAIQYF
-	-	TRBJ2-1	TRBV11-1	TGTGCCAGCAGCATATTGCACGAGCAGTTCTTC	CASSILHEQFF
-	TRBD1	TRBJ2-2	TRBV24-1	TGTGCCACCAGTCGGCAGGGGGCCACCGGGGAGCTGTTTTTT	CATSRQGATGELFF
many	-	TRBJ2-5	TRBV12-3/TRBV12-4	TGTGCCAGCACCCCTTTGCGGGACTCGGGGCCAGAGACCCAGTACTTC	CASTPLRDSGPETQYF
-	TRBD2	TRBJ2-7	TRBV6-4	TGTGCCAGCAGTGACTCTCAGCGGGAGACCTACAAGCAGTACTTC	CASSDSQRETYKQYF
-	-	TRBJ2-7	TRBV4-1	TGCGCCAGCAGCCAGGATACCGGGCTATACAACGAACAGTACTTC	CASSQDTGLYNEQYF
once	-	TRBJ2-2	TRBV4-3	TGCGCCAGCAGTCAACCGGTCGGCCCGGGATCCGACACCGGGGAGCTGTTTTTT	CASSQPVGPGSDTGELFF
-	-	TRBJ2-1	TRBV29-1	TGCAGCTTTGAAGATCATGGGGTAAAATATGAGCAGTTCTTC	CSFEDHGVKYEQFF
-	TRBD2	TRBJ2-1	TRBV7-6	TGTGCCGGCAGCTTAGCGGGGCCTCACAATGAGCAGTTCTTC	CAGSLAGPHNEQFF
-	-	TRBJ2-3	TRBV6-1	TGTGCCAGCAGTAAAGGGGGGGCGCCCGACACAGATACGCACTATTTT	CASSKGGAPDTDTHYF
many	-	TRBJ2-5	TRBV6-5	TGTGCCAGCAGTTACGGGCTAAAAGAGACCCAGTACTTC	CASSYGLKETQYF
many	-	TRBJ2-7	TRBV6-5	TGTGCCAGCAGTCACAGATCCCGGGGTGACGAGCAGTACTTC	CASSHRSRGDEQYF
-	-	TRBJ2-2	TRBV5-5	TGTGCCAGCAGCTGGCGTGGGAGCGGACGGTCCGGGAAGCTGTTTTTT	CASSWRGSGRSGKLFF
-	-	TRBJ2-6	TRBV11-2	TGTGCCAGCAACTCGACGAGAGGGGGAACTGGGGCCAACGCCCTGACTTTC	CASNSTRGGTGANALTF
-	-	TRBJ2-7	TRBV14	TGTGCCAGCAGCCAAGTGATAATTAAGGGGGACCTTACCTACGAGCAGTACTTC	CASSQVIIKGDLTYEQYF
-	TRBD1	TRBJ1-5	TRBV10-3	TGTGCCATCAGTGAGGGGACAGTGGGCAATCAGCCCCAGCATTTT	CAISEGTVGNQPQHF
-	-	TRBJ2-1	TRBV4-1	TGCGCCAGCAGCCGAGCGGACCCGAGCTCCTACAATGAGCAGCTCTTC	CASSRADPSSYNEQLF